This T cell receptor beta chain is drawn from a study of technical replicates of blood from a few donors. The V gene's germline CDR1 is MDHEN and CDR2 SYDVKM. CDR3 length: 15 amino acids. V was clipped by 4 bases and J by 2 bases; unmatched bases: 3. Sequencing was performed with immunoSEQ multiplex PCR; in TCRdb, only in-frame clones are kept and a portion is missing. The profile shows 98,000 or so clones, approximately 94% of them singletons. The sample taken for sequencing was T cells isolated from PBMCs. This sequence originates from a human donor in good health. This rearrangement joins TRBV28 to TRBJ2-5; TRBD2 aligns across 11 bases. CDR3 amino acids: CASSYGTSGQETQYF. In DNA, the CDR3 is TGTGCCAGCAGTTACGGGACTAGCGGACAAGAGACCCAGTACTTC.